The source of this TCR beta chain is a study of cytomegalovirus exposure and HLA in healthy donors. PCR employed 60 Vbeta and 13 Jbeta primers. Assay used: immunoSEQ multiplex PCR; TCRdb lists only in-frame clones, some missing. The profile covers some 140,000 clones, with 66% appearing a single time and about 1.5% taken by the ten largest. This clone showed up just a few times. The clonotype comes from a human donor in good health. The sequencing input was PBMCs.

The CDR3 loop reads CASSLRGSRLNTEAFF. CDR3 in DNA: TGTGCCAGCAGCTTAAGGGGGAGTAGACTGAACACTGAAGCTTTCTTT. This chain links TRBV7-9 with TRBJ1-1, with D possibly matching TRBD1 (6 bases). This CDR3 is 16 amino acids long. Germline CDR1 reads SEHNR; CDR2 reads FQNEAQ (reference sequence). Deletions cut 2 bases from V and 0 bases from J, with 13 bases between.